A selection of T cell receptor beta chains follows, all from one sample in a study of cytomegalovirus exposure and HLA in healthy donors. The data were produced by immunoSEQ multiplex PCR, yet TCRdb's version contains in-frame clones alone and is incomplete. This sample has 95,000 to 150,000 clones, with 65% to 85% found just once. The sample taken for sequencing was PBMCs. These TCRs come from a man between 45 and 60 years old in good health and CMV-seronegative. CDR3s include the opening cysteine and the closing phenylalanine or tryptophan. D genes are given only for firm matches. Clone size is shown for a subset of rows, as once, few, many or a class of expanded clone.

v_gene	abundance	d_gene	j_gene	CDR3nt	CDR3aa
TRBV18	once	-	TRBJ1-1	TGTGCCAGCTCACCCATAGCGGGCGACACTGAAGCTTTCTTT	CASSPIAGDTEAFF
TRBV9	few	TRBD2	TRBJ2-2	TGTGCCAGCAGCACACAAGCGGGGGCCATTATGTCCGGGGAGCTGTTTTTT	CASSTQAGAIMSGELFF
TRBV4-1	-	-	TRBJ1-3	TGCGCCAGCAGCCAAGATCCCCACAGGGTCACTGGAAACACCATATATTTT	CASSQDPHRVTGNTIYF
TRBV4-2	-	-	TRBJ2-2	TGTGCCAGCAGCCCCTCCGAAAGGGAGAAGCTGTTTTTT	CASSPSEREKLFF
TRBV5-1	-	TRBD1	TRBJ1-3	TGCGCCAGCAGCATAGGACAGGGGGAGATCAGAAACACCATATATTTT	CASSIGQGEIRNTIYF
TRBV1	-	-	TRBJ1-5	TGCACCAGCAGCCAAGATAGTCGACAGCCCCAGCATTTT	CTSSQDSRQPQHF
TRBV15	-	-	TRBJ2-3	TGTGCCACCAGCAGAGATCGGCCAGGGGCAGATACGCAGTATTTT	CATSRDRPGADTQYF
TRBV28	-	-	TRBJ1-5	TGTGCCAGCAGCCCCTCATCGGGGGACCAGCCCCAGCATTTT	CASSPSSGDQPQHF
TRBV28	few	-	TRBJ1-6	TGTGCCACCAGCAGAGCATCCCTCGGGCCCCTCCACTTT	CATSRASLGPLHF
TRBV27	-	TRBD1	TRBJ1-1	TGTGCCAGCAGCTTGACAGGGATCGGTGAAGCTTTCTTT	CASSLTGIGEAFF
TRBV6-1	-	-	TRBJ1-4	TGTGCCAGCAGGTCTACATGGAGTGAGGATGAAAAACTGTTTTTT	CASRSTWSEDEKLFF
TRBV2	once	TRBD1	TRBJ1-1	TGTGCCAGCAGTGTACAGGGGGCAACTGAAGCTTTCTTT	CASSVQGATEAFF
TRBV9	-	-	TRBJ2-5	TGTGCCAGCAGCGCAGCCGGGGGAAGGGAGACCCAGTACTTC	CASSAAGGRETQYF
TRBV7-8	-	-	TRBJ1-1	TGTGCCAGCAGCTCCGGGGGTATGAACACTGAAGCTTTCTTT	CASSSGGMNTEAFF
TRBV7-9	-	TRBD1	TRBJ1-4	TGTGCCAGCAGGCCACCGACACAGGGGGCGGGAGAGAAACTGTTTTTT	CASRPPTQGAGEKLFF
TRBV7-9	-	TRBD1	TRBJ2-7	TGTGCCAGCAGCACTCGGACAGGCCAAGGAGAGCAGTACTTC	CASSTRTGQGEQYF
TRBV28	-	-	TRBJ1-6	TGTGCCAGCAGTCTGGACGGGATGAAAGGGAATTCACCCCTCCACTTT	CASSLDGMKGNSPLHF
TRBV19	few	TRBD1	TRBJ1-1	TGTGCCAGTAGTATCGGGGGACAGGGGGGCACTGAAGCTTTCTTT	CASSIGGQGGTEAFF
TRBV7-8	-	TRBD1	TRBJ1-5	TGTGCCAGCAGCTTGGGGAAGGGGCAGGGGGCCCATTTT	CASSLGKGQGAHF
TRBV6-6	-	-	TRBJ2-7	TGTGCCAGCAACGTTGAGGCAACCTACGAGCAGTACTTC	CASNVEATYEQYF
TRBV7-3	-	TRBD2	TRBJ2-3	TGTGCCAGCAGCTTACTGCGGGAGGTTCGAGATACGCAGTATTTT	CASSLLREVRDTQYF
TRBV25-1	-	TRBD2	TRBJ2-5	TGTGCCAGCAGTGACCCAATGGCCGGACTAGCGGTTCAAGAGACCCAGTACTTC	CASSDPMAGLAVQETQYF
TRBV29-1	-	TRBD2	TRBJ2-2	TGCAGCGCGGTAGCGGGGGGGACTGGGGAGCTGTTTTTT	CSAVAGGTGELFF
TRBV5-1	few	TRBD2	TRBJ2-7	TGCGCCAGTGGACTAGCGGGACTTGACGAGCAGTACTTC	CASGLAGLDEQYF
TRBV5-4	-	TRBD1	TRBJ2-7	TGTGCCAGCAGCATCCGGGACAGGGTGGGAGAGCAGTACTTC	CASSIRDRVGEQYF
TRBV21-1	once	-	TRBJ1-1	TGTGCCAGCAGCAAAGTAAGGGACAGGGGGCTCGCCGGTGAAGCTTTCTTT	CASSKVRDRGLAGEAFF
TRBV28	-	-	TRBJ2-4	TGTGCCAGCAGTTTTCAGCGTGTAGGAAACATTCAGTACTTC	CASSFQRVGNIQYF
TRBV7-6	-	-	TRBJ2-7	TGTGCCAGCAGCATCGCGGGCTACGAGCAGTACTTC	CASSIAGYEQYF